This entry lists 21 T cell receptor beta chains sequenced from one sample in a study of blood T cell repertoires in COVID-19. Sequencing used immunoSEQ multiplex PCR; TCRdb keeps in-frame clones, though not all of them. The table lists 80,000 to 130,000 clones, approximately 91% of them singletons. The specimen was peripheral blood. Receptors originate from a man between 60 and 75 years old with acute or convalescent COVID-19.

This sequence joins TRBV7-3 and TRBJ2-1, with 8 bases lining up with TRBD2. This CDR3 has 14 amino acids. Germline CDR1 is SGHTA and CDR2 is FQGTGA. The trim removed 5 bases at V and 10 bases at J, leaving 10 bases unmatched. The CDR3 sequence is CASSPTAGEREQFF. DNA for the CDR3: TGTGCCAGCAGCCCCACAGCGGGAGAAAGAGAGCAGTTCTTC.

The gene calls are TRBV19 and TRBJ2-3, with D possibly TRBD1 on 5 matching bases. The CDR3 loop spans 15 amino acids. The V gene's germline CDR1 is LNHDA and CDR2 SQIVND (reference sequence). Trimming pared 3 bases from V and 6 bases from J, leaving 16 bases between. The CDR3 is CASSIRTLEGDTQYF. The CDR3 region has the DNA TGTGCCAGTAGTATTCGGACATTGGAAGGGGATACGCAGTATTTT. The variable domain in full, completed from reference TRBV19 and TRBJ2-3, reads DGGITQSPKYLFRKEGQNVTLSCEQNLNHDAMYWYRQDPGQGLRLIYYSQIVNDFQKGDIAEGYSVSREKKESFPLTVTSAQKNPTAFYLCASSIRTLEGDTQYFGPGTRLTVL.

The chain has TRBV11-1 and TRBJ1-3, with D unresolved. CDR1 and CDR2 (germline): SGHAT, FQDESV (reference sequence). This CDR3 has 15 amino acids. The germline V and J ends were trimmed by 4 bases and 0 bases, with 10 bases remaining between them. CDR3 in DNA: TGTGCCAGCAGCTCTACAGCACTCTCTGGAAACACCATATATTTT. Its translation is CASSSTALSGNTIYF.

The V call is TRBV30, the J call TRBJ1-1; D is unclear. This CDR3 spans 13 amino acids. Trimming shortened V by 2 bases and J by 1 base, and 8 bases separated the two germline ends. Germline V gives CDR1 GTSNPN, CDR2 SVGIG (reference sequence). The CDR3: CAWSLTQNTEAFF. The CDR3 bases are TGTGCCTGGAGTCTGACTCAGAACACTGAAGCTTTCTTT.

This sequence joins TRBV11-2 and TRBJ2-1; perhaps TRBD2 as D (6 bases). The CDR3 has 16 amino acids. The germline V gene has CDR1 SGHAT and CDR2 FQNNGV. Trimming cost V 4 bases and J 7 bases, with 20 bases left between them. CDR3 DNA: TGTGCCAGCAGCTCGTCGACTTATCGCCGGGGGAATGAGCAGTTCTTC. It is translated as CASSSSTYRRGNEQFF.

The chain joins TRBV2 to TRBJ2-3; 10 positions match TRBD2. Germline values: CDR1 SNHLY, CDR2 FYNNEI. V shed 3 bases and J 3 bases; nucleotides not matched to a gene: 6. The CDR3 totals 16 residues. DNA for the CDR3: TGTGCCAGCAGTGAGGCTAGCGGGAGTGGGACAGATACGCAGTATTTT. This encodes CASSEASGSGTDTQYF.

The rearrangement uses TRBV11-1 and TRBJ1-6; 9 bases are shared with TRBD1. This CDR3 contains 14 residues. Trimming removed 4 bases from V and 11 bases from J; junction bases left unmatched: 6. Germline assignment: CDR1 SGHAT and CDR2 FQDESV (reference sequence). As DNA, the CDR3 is TGTGCCAGCAGCTCGGGACAGGGTAGGACACCCCTCCACTTT. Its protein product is CASSSGQGRTPLHF.

The CDR3 loop is CASSLSISRGGTEAFF. The DNA of the CDR3 is TGTGCCAGCAGCCTCTCCATATCCAGGGGCGGCACTGAAGCTTTCTTT. The chain couples TRBV3-1 (or the pseudogene TRBV3-2) to TRBJ1-1, with a possible D match to TRBD1 (6 bases). The V gene's germline CDR1 is LGHDT and CDR2 YNNKEL (reference sequence). V lost 4 bases, J lost 4 bases, and 19 bases lay in between. The CDR3 sequence is 16 residues long.

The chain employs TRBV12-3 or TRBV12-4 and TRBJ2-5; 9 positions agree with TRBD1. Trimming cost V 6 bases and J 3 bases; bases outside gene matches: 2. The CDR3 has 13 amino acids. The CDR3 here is CASSRQGEETQYF. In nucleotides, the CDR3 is TGTGCCAGCAGCCGACAGGGGGAAGAGACCCAGTACTTC.

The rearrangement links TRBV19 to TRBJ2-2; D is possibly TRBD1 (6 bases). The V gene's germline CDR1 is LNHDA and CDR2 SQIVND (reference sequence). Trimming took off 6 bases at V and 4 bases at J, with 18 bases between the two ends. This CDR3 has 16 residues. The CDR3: CASRDSKGASTGELFF. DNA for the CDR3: TGTGCCAGTAGGGACAGCAAGGGAGCGAGCACCGGGGAGCTGTTTTTT.

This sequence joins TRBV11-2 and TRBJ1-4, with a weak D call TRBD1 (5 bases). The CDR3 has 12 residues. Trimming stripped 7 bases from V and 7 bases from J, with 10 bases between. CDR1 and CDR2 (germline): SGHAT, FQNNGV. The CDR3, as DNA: TGTGCCAGCACTGGAGGGGTTGAAAAACTGTTTTTT. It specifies CASTGGVEKLFF. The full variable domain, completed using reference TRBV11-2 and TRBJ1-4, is EAGVAQSPRYKIIEKRQSVAFWCNPISGHATLYWYQQILGQGPKLLIQFQNNGVVDDSQLPKDRFSAERLKGVDSTLKIQPAKLEDSAVYLCASTGGVEKLFFGSGTQLSVL.

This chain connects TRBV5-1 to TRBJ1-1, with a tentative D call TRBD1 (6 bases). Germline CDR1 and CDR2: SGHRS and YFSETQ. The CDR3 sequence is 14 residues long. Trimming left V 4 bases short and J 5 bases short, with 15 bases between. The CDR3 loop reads CASSPRGADTEAFF. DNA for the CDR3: TGCGCCAGCAGCCCACGGGGGGCGGATACTGAAGCTTTCTTT. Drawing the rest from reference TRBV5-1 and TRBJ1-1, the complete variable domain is KAGVTQTPRYLIKTRGQQVTLSCSPISGHRSVSWYQQTPGQGLQFLFEYFSETQRNKGNFPGRFSGRQFSNSRSEMNVSTLELGDSALYLCASSPRGADTEAFFGQGTRLTVV.

CDR3 nucleotide sequence: TGTGCCAGCAGCTTAACAGGGCAGTACAATGAGCAGTTCTTC. Translating it yields CASSLTGQYNEQFF. The chain employs TRBV11-3 and TRBJ2-1, with a possible D match to TRBD1 (6 bases). V gave up 2 bases and J gave up 4 bases, with 9 bases separating them. This CDR3 contains 14 residues. CDR1 SGHNT and CDR2 YENEEA come from the germline V gene.

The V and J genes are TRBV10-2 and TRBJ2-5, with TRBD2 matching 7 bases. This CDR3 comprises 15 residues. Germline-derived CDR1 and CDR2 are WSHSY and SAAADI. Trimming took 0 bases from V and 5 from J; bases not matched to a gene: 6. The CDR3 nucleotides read TGCGCCAGCAGTGAGTCGATAGCGGGCCCGGAGACCCAGTACTTC. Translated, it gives CASSESIAGPETQYF.

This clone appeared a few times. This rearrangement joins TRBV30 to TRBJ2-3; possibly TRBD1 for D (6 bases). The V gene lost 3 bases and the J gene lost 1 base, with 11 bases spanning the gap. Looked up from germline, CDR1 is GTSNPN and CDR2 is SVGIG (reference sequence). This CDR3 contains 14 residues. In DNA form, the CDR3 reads TGTGCCTGGAGCACAGGGTCGGGCACAGATACGCAGTATTTT. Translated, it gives CAWSTGSGTDTQYF.

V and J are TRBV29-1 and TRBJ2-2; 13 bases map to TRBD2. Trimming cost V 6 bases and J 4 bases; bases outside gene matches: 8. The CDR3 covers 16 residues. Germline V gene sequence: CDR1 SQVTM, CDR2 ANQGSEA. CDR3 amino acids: CSVVIRTSGSTGELFF. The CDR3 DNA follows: TGCAGCGTCGTTATACGGACTAGCGGGAGCACCGGGGAGCTGTTTTTT.

The CDR3 DNA follows: TGTGCCAGCAGTTTTAGGGGACAGGGGTCGGGAGCTTTCTTT. Protein: CASSFRGQGSGAFF. This rearrangement joins TRBV28 to TRBJ1-1, with 10 bases identical to TRBD1. CDR1 is MDHEN, CDR2 SYDVKM, per germline. The V segment lost 3 bases and the J segment 10 bases; nucleotides outside the gene matches: 8. The CDR3 is made up of 14 amino acids.

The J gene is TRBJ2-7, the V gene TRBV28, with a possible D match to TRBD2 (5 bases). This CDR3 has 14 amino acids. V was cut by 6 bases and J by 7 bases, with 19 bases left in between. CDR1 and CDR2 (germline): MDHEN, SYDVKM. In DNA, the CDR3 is TGTGCCAGCAGCCCTCCCGGGTCCCCGGGGGAGCAGTACGTC. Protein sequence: CASSPPGSPGEQYV.

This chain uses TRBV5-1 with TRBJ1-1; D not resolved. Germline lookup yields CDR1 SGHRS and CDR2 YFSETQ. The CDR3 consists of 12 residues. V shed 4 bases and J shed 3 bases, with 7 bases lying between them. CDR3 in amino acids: CASSDGDTEAFF. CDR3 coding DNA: TGCGCCAGCAGCGACGGGGACACTGAAGCTTTCTTT.

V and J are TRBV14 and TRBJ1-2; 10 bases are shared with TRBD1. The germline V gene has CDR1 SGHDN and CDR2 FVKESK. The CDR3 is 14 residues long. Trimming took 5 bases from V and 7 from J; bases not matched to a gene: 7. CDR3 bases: TGTGCCAGCAGCAAACCGGGACAGGGGTTTGGCTACACCTTC. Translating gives CASSKPGQGFGYTF.

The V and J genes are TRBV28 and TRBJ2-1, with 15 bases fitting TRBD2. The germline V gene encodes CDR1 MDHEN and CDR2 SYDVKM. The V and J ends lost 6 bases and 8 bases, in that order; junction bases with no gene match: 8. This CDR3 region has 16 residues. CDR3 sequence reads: CASSRYGLAGGYEQFF. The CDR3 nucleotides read TGTGCCAGCAGCCGCTACGGACTAGCGGGAGGGTATGAGCAGTTCTTC.